This TCR beta chain was captured in a study of blood T cell repertoires in COVID-19. At the level of the study: The United States, Italy and Spain supplied acute and convalescent COVID-19 samples. T cells, B-cell-depleted T cells, or PBMCs supplied cDNA or gDNA.

Assay used: immunoSEQ multiplex PCR; TCRdb lists only in-frame clones, some missing. The profile shows about 480,000 clones, about 88% of them singletons. Patients in Seattle were enrolled during active infection, then followed longitudinally. In germline, CDR1 is SGHNT, CDR2 YENEEA. V was pared by 2 bases and J by 4 bases, with 5 bases between. The CDR3 spans 12 residues. The genes are TRBV11-3 and TRBJ2-5; TRBD1 might be the D (5 bases). The receptor comes from a man between 18 and 35 years old with COVID-19, enrolled during active disease. Sequencing was carried out using peripheral blood. CDR3 bases: TGTGCCAGCAGCTTACAGGGAGAGACCCAGTACTTC. Protein product: CASSLQGETQYF.